The T cell receptor beta chain under discussion was sequenced for a study of identical twins. Findings of the study overall: Modelling underestimated the level of out-of-frame TCR alpha sharing observed in monozygotic twins. Cord blood beta clonotypes present at high abundance carried fewer insertions; no such pattern appeared in memory repertoires. Conclusions were drawn cross-sectionally by statistical analysis, without following the same donors. Compared with unrelated sharing, twin-shared out-of-frame alpha sequences had more low-probability sequences.

TCRdb processed the 5' RACE reads anew with MiXCR; each CDR3 protein has one entry. The repertoire holds about 530,000 distinct CDR3 sequences, 12% to 15% seen once, with 0.44% in the top ten. There are a few counts of this clonotype. Its matching antigen is unknown. The CDR3 totals 17 residues. Germline lookup yields CDR1 SGHDN and CDR2 FVKESK. With 1 base clipped from V and 5 bases from J, the junction kept 8 bases outside the gene matches. The same data also went into a second study, on yellow fever vaccine responses in identical twins.

V usage is TRBV14 and J usage is TRBJ2-7; 13 bases fit TRBD2. The sequence came from a woman aged 18-29 years in good health. The sequencing sample was made of CD4+ T cells sorted from blood. The DNA for the CDR3 is TGTGCCAGCAGCCAAGGTCTACTAGCGGGAGGGCTAGACGAGCAGTACTTC. Its translation: CASSQGLLAGGLDEQYF.